This T cell receptor beta chain was identified during a study of T cells expressing NK-cell markers. For the study at large: The study drew TCR beta repertoires from sorted CD3+CD56+NKG2C+, CD3+CD56+NKG2C- and CD3+CD56-NKG2C+ T cells. Serological testing identified seven of the eight sequenced donors as HCMV-seropositive and one as seronegative.

Study conclusions and caveats: Dominant NKG2C+ clonotypes accounted for roughly 1.0-7.5% of CD8+ T cells in about 6 donors. Among several donors, these clonotypes also ranked first in the CD3+CD56-NKG2C+ fraction.

Remarks on this clonotype: The antigen is unknown.

One entry per CDR3 protein, without DNA, is what TCRdb gives after re-calling the 5' RACE reads. This sample contains about 160,000 distinct CDR3 sequences. The sample was blood T cells: a sorted CD56 or NKG2C T cell subset, CD4+ or CD8+ T cells, or bulk PBMC T cells (not recorded which). The source is a woman between 18 and 70 years old in good health.

CDR3 in amino acids: CASSLEGSLTEAFF. This rearrangement joins TRBV7-9 to TRBJ1-1. The CDR3 loop spans 14 amino acids. The germline CDR1 and CDR2 sequences are SEHNR and FQNEAQ (reference sequence).